The 21 T cell receptor beta chains below were found in one sample sequenced in a study of blood T cell repertoires in COVID-19. Using immunoSEQ multiplex PCR, the repertoire was profiled, and TCRdb retains in-frame clones only, with some absent. This sample has about 300,000 clones, with roughly 86% found just once. The sequenced sample was PBMCs or T cells enriched from blood (not recorded which). The receptors here all came from a woman in her forties or fifties who had been exposed to COVID-19.

This clone appeared once. The V and J genes are TRBV7-2 and TRBJ2-5; D perhaps matches TRBD2 (6 bases). The CDR3 consists of 15 residues. V was shortened by 6 bases and J by 4 bases, with 18 bases between the two germline ends. Germline CDR1 is SGHTA and CDR2 is FQGNSA. The CDR3 DNA sequence: TGTGCCAGCAGTCCGGAGGGCCAGGGCAGAGAGACCCAGTACTTC. It codes for CASSPEGQGRETQYF.

The table lists this clone with a count of one. This chain connects TRBV9 to TRBJ1-2; D is undetermined. There are 15 residues in the CDR3. Trimming stripped 0 bases from V and 2 bases from J, with 11 bases between. CDR1 and CDR2 (germline): SGDLS, YYNGEE. CDR3 in DNA: TGTGCCAGCAGCGTAGATCACAGTTTAAACTATGGCTACACCTTC. Translation: CASSVDHSLNYGYTF.

The chain carries TRBV2 and TRBJ2-7, with 9 nucleotides matching TRBD1. This CDR3 contains 15 residues. In germline, CDR1 is SNHLY, CDR2 FYNNEI. V dropped 6 bases and J dropped 5; count of bases not matched to a gene: 11. The CDR3 DNA is TGTGCCAGCAGGAGGGACAGGGTGGCAGGGAACGAGCAGTACTTC. This encodes CASRRDRVAGNEQYF.

As concerns this clone: The junction shows a germline mismatch at one end, possibly a read error. V usage is TRBV3-1 (or the pseudogene TRBV3-2) and J usage is TRBJ1-6; D call uncertain. Germline CDR1 reads LGHDT; CDR2 reads YNNKEL (reference sequence). The CDR3 is 13 amino acids. The CDR3 sequence is CASSPQPRDLGVF. The CDR3 DNA follows: TGTGCCAGCAGCCCTCAACCCCGGGATCTCGGGGTTTTT.

This clone was picked up one time. The rearrangement uses TRBV6-1 and TRBJ2-7; 10 bases are a match to TRBD2. Germline V lookup: CDR1 MNHNS, CDR2 SASEGT. J lost 4 bases, V lost 2 bases, and 5 bases had no gene match. The CDR3 totals 15 residues. CDR3 region: CASSESASGGYEQYF. DNA for the CDR3: TGTGCCAGCAGTGAAAGTGCTAGCGGGGGTTACGAGCAGTACTTC.

The CDR3 coding sequence is TGTGCCAGCAGTGATACGGCAGGGGACTACGAGCAGTACTTC. Encoded protein: CASSDTAGDYEQYF. The rearrangement uses TRBV25-1 and TRBJ2-7; D is possibly TRBD1 (6 bases). CDR3 length equals 14 residues. Per the germline V gene, CDR1 is MGHDK and CDR2 is SYGVNS. The V and J ends lost 3 bases and 3 bases respectively, with 12 bases between them.

This clone was detected only a few times. The V gene is TRBV5-5, the J gene TRBJ1-1, with D perhaps TRBD1 (5 bases). The CDR3 is 14 amino acids. V shed 2 bases and J shed 2 bases, with 10 bases lying between them. The V gene's germline CDR1 is SGHKS and CDR2 YYEKEE (reference sequence). Here the CDR3 DNA reads TGTGCCAGCAGCTTCCAGGGCGGCAACACTGAAGCTTTCTTT. Its protein is CASSFQGGNTEAFF.

This sequence joins TRBV7-9 and TRBJ1-1, with D possibly being TRBD1 (5 bases). The V end was cut by 5 bases, the J end by 0 bases, with 13 bases between. The germline V gene encodes CDR1 SEHNR and CDR2 FQNEAQ (reference sequence). The CDR3 runs 15 residues. The CDR3 region has the DNA TGTGCCAGCAGCGGAGCAGACAGCATGAACACTGAAGCTTTCTTT. Translation gives CASSGADSMNTEAFF.

This clone was found once. This chain links TRBV11-3 with TRBJ2-3; TRBD2 is a possible D gene (7 bases). V gave up 1 base and J gave up 2 bases, with 10 bases separating them. The CDR3 length is 15 residues. Germline V gene lookup returns CDR1 SGHNT and CDR2 YENEEA. CDR3: CASSLGGGDTDTQYF. CDR3 bases: TGTGCCAGCAGCTTAGGAGGGGGGGACACAGATACGCAGTATTTT.

The genes are TRBV10-3 and TRBJ2-1, with TRBD1 as a possible D gene (6 bases). Germline CDR1 and CDR2: ENHRY and SYGVKD. V lost 10 bases and J 0 bases, leaving 19 bases between the germline ends. The CDR3 is made up of 16 amino acids. In nucleotides, the CDR3 is TGTGCCACGTTAGAGGGGGTACGTAGCTCCTACAATGAGCAGTTCTTC. The encoded protein is CATLEGVRSSYNEQFF.

The V and J genes are TRBV2 and TRBJ2-3, with D possibly TRBD1 on 6 matching bases. V lost 2 bases to trimming and J lost 3 bases, with 15 bases between them. Looked up from germline, CDR1 is SNHLY and CDR2 is FYNNEI. This CDR3 is built from 16 residues. This CDR3 reads CASSENSGVSTDTQYF. DNA for the CDR3: TGTGCCAGCAGTGAAAACTCAGGGGTAAGTACAGATACGCAGTATTTT.

The chain carries TRBV2 and TRBJ1-5; D gene uncertain. This CDR3 region has 14 residues. Trimming removed 6 bases at V and 9 bases at J, with 18 bases between. CDR1 and CDR2 from the germline V gene are SNHLY and FYNNEI. The CDR3: CASRKEMGGWPQHF. The CDR3 region has the DNA TGTGCCAGCAGAAAGGAGATGGGCGGGTGGCCCCAGCATTTT.

This clone was recorded once. The rearrangement uses TRBV2 and TRBJ1-1; 8 bases align to TRBD1. Trimming took 4 bases from V and 4 from J; bases not matched to a gene: 5. CDR1 SNHLY and CDR2 FYNNEI come from the germline V gene. CDR3 length: 14 residues. Written as DNA, the CDR3 is TGTGCCAGCAGTGGTGAGACAGGGGTCACTGAAGCTTTCTTT. Translated: CASSGETGVTEAFF.

V is TRBV28 and J is TRBJ1-4; 8 positions agree with TRBD1. This CDR3 spans 15 amino acids. Germline lookup yields CDR1 MDHEN and CDR2 SYDVKM. The V segment lost 7 bases and the J segment 8 bases; nucleotides outside the gene matches: 12. This chain's CDR3 is CASTTGGQGDEKLFF. CDR3 bases: TGTGCCAGCACCACAGGAGGACAGGGCGACGAAAAACTGTTTTTT.

This clone has only a few counts. The V call is TRBV2, the J call TRBJ2-7; 8 nucleotides match TRBD1. Germline CDR1 and CDR2: SNHLY and FYNNEI. The CDR3 extends over 12 amino acids. The trim removed 8 bases at V and 6 bases at J, leaving 6 bases unmatched. The CDR3 nucleotides read TGTGCCAGCGGAAGACAGGGGCGCGAGCAGTACTTC. Its translation: CASGRQGREQYF.

The V gene is TRBV19, the J gene TRBJ2-1; D is unclear. Trimming removed 4 bases from V and 4 bases from J, with 2 bases in between. The V gene's germline CDR1 is LNHDA and CDR2 SQIVND (reference sequence). This CDR3 region has 11 residues. The CDR3 region is CASSTYNEQFF. DNA for the CDR3: TGTGCCAGTAGTACTTACAATGAGCAGTTCTTC.

This clone was seen a single time. V gene TRBV7-8 combines with J gene TRBJ1-3; D is unclear. Trimming shortened V by 4 bases and J by 9 bases, and 13 bases separated the two germline ends. The germline gives CDR1 SGHVS, CDR2 FQNEAQ. The CDR3 is 13 amino acids. The DNA of the CDR3 is TGTGCCAGCAGCTATCCCGGGGAAAGCACCATATATTTT. Translation gives CASSYPGESTIYF.

This chain uses TRBV7-9 with TRBJ1-1; a weak D match, TRBD1 (6 bases). Trimming pared 1 base from V and 6 bases from J, leaving 9 bases between. This CDR3 spans 13 amino acids. CDR1 and CDR2 (germline): SEHNR, FQNEAQ (reference sequence). In DNA, the CDR3 is TGTGCCAGCAGCTTAGGACAGGCTCCTGAAGCTTTCTTT. Its translation: CASSLGQAPEAFF.

The rearrangement joins TRBV5-1 to TRBJ2-7; 7 nucleotides line up with TRBD2. Germline V CDR1 and CDR2: SGHRS, YFSETQ. Germline trimming cut 0 bases from V and 2 bases from J; bases unmatched to any gene: 5. This CDR3 has 15 residues. The DNA of the CDR3 is TGCGCCAGCAGCTTGGTAGGAGGGAGGGCCTACGAGCAGTACTTC. Protein: CASSLVGGRAYEQYF.

CDR3 sequence (DNA): TGTGCCAGCAGCCCCACAGGGTCTCGTGACACCATATATTTT. It specifies CASSPTGSRDTIYF. The genes are TRBV7-9 and TRBJ1-3, with D possibly matching TRBD1 (6 bases). Germline V gene sequence: CDR1 SEHNR, CDR2 FQNEAQ (reference sequence). Trimming removed 5 bases at V and 8 bases at J, with 16 bases between. The CDR3 sequence is 14 residues long.

The chain combines TRBV13 with TRBJ2-1; D perhaps matches TRBD2 (7 bases). Trimming removed 2 bases at V and 8 bases at J, with 16 bases between. Germline assignment: CDR1 PRHDT and CDR2 FYEKMQ (reference sequence). The CDR3 is 15 residues long. CDR3 region: CASSLTGAGRDEQFF. CDR3 bases: TGTGCCAGCAGCTTAACGGGGGCAGGGAGGGATGAGCAGTTCTTC.